This T cell receptor (beta chain) appears in the sequencing data of a study of blood T cell repertoires in COVID-19. Background on the study: Material from acute and convalescent COVID-19 was sourced from the United States, Italy and Spain. Nucleic acid was either cDNA or gDNA, and it came from T cells, B-cell-depleted T cells, or PBMCs.

In the original workflow: For nucleated cells, counts were estimated from reference gene primer amplification. Measured with immunoSEQ multiplex PCR; TCRdb has only the in-frame clones, and not every one. V, J and clone size were drawn from that table, and D and trimming were deduced from the DNA. The sample records under 200,000 clones, under 85% being singletons. V was clipped by 4 bases and J by 1 base, with 13 bases between them. This CDR3 comprises 15 residues. Per germline, CDR1 SGDLS and CDR2 YYNGEE. This clonotype was sampled from a man in his 70s with acute or convalescent COVID-19. The chain links TRBV9 to TRBJ2-3; D possibly corresponds to TRBD2 (6 bases). Sequences were obtained from peripheral blood. In nucleotides, the CDR3 is TGTGCCAGCAGCCCGGAGGGAACCGGCACAGATACGCAGTATTTT. Protein: CASSPEGTGTDTQYF. The variable domain in full, with the rest retrieved from reference TRBV9 and TRBJ2-3, is DSGVTQTPKHLITATGQRVTLRCSPRSGDLSVYWYQQSLDQGLQFLIQYYNGEERAKGNILERFSAQQFPDLHSELNLSSLELGDSALYFCASSPEGTGTDTQYFGPGTRLTVL.